This T cell receptor (beta chain) stems from a study of blood T cell repertoires in COVID-19. About the research overall: Samples came from the United States, Italy and Spain, spanning acute and convalescent COVID-19. From T cells, B-cell-depleted T cells, or PBMCs came the material, which was cDNA or gDNA.

Authors' processing steps: Amplification of reference gene primers was used by the study to estimate nucleated cell counts. The table came from immunoSEQ multiplex PCR; TCRdb's copy has only in-frame clones and leaves some out. D and trimming were read from the DNA, whereas the V and J calls and clone size are those reported in that table. The repertoire holds some 240,000 clones, roughly 85% seen once, with approximately 2.4% in the top ten. This CDR3 comprises 18 residues. CDR1 and CDR2 from the germline V gene are SGHNT and YENEEA. The ends lost 6 bases at V and 4 bases at J; junction bases unmatched: 18.

This chain connects TRBV11-3 to TRBJ2-1, with TRBD2 matching 7 bases. This receptor was obtained from a woman in her 70s with COVID-19, enrolled during active disease. The sample comprised peripheral blood. CDR3 protein: CASSPEGTASGHYNEQFF. The CDR3, as DNA: TGTGCCAGCAGTCCCGAGGGAACGGCTAGCGGTCATTACAATGAGCAGTTCTTC.